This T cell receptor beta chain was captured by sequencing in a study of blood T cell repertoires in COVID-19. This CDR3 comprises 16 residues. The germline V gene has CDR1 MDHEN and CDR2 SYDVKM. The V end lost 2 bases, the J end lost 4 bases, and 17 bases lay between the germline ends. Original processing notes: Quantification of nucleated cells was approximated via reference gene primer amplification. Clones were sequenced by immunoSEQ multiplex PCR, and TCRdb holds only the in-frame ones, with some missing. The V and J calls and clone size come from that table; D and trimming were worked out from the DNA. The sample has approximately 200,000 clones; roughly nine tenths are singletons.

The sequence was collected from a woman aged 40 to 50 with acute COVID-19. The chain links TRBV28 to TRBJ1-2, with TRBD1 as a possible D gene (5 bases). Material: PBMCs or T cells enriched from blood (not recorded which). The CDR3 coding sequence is TGTGCCAGCAGTTTAAGACAGCCCCGGGCCTTCTATGGCTACACCTTC. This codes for CASSLRQPRAFYGYTF.